This entry is about one T cell receptor (beta chain). This entry comes from a study of blood T cell repertoires in COVID-19. Overall study: Spain, Italy and the United States supplied samples that represented acute and convalescent COVID-19.

Germline-derived CDR1 and CDR2 are MNHEY and SVGEGT. The CDR3 has 13 residues. Trimming took off 0 bases at V and 6 bases at J, with 8 bases between the two ends. The repertoire was sequenced with immunoSEQ multiplex PCR; TCRdb's copy has only in-frame clones and lacks some. This table has fewer than 300,000 clones, 87% appearing once. The sample comprised peripheral blood. The receptor was isolated from a woman aged 50 to 60 with acute or convalescent COVID-19. The V gene is TRBV6-2 or TRBV6-3, the J gene TRBJ1-2; tentative D call: TRBD1 (6 bases). The CDR3 sequence is CASSYSTGHGYTF. CDR3 coding DNA: TGTGCCAGCAGTTACTCGACAGGACATGGCTACACCTTC.